Shown below are 31 T cell receptor beta chains from a single sample sequenced in a study of PD-1 blockade in mismatch repair-deficient tumors. Clones were read by immunoSEQ multiplex PCR, and TCRdb kept only the in-frame ones, dropping some. Among 76,000 or so clones listed, 80% to 90% were seen once. Sequencing was performed on peripheral blood, taken 44 weeks after starting pembrolizumab. These receptors all stem from an adult with mismatch repair-deficient cancer.

This chain joins TRBV28 and TRBJ2-6; D unresolved. Germline loops: CDR1 MDHEN, CDR2 SYDVKM. V lost 3 bases to trimming and J lost 0 bases, with 3 bases between them. CDR3 length: 14 amino acids. The CDR3 DNA follows: TGTGCCAGCAGTTTCAGCTCTGGGGCCAACGTCCTGACTTTC. Its protein product is CASSFSSGANVLTF.

V usage is TRBV7-2 and J usage is TRBJ2-2; D may be TRBD1 or TRBD2 (6 bases each). Germline loops: CDR1 SGHTA, CDR2 FQGNSA. V was cut by 1 base and J by 4 bases, with 13 bases left in between. This CDR3 comprises 16 residues. The CDR3 protein is CASSLVTGAVTGELFF. CDR3 sequence (DNA): TGTGCCAGCAGCTTAGTAACGGGGGCGGTCACCGGGGAGCTGTTTTTT. Variable domain in full (rest from reference TRBV7-2 and TRBJ2-2): GAGVSQSPSNKVTEKGKDVELRCDPISGHTALYWYRQSLGQGLEFLIYFQGNSAPDKSGLPSDRFSAERTGGSVSTLTIQRTQQEDSAVYLCASSLVTGAVTGELFFGEGSRLTVL.

In its sample, this clone was seen many times. The genes are TRBV7-2 and TRBJ1-5; no firm D call. Germline CDR1 SGHTA, CDR2 FQGNSA. V lost 5 bases and J 5 bases, leaving 16 bases between the germline ends. This CDR3 region has 15 residues. DNA for the CDR3: TGTGCCAGCAGCCCACGCTGGACCGGAGATCAGCCCCAGCATTTT. It is translated as CASSPRWTGDQPQHF.

The gene calls are TRBV10-2 and TRBJ2-2; D not certain. Trimming left V 2 bases short and J 4 bases short, with 2 bases between. Germline assignment: CDR1 WSHSY and CDR2 SAAADI. This CDR3 has 12 amino acids. CDR3 sequence reads: CASSEATGELFF. The CDR3 DNA follows: TGCGCCAGCAGTGAGGCCACCGGGGAGCTGTTTTTT.

The rearrangement links TRBV13 to TRBJ2-7; D remains unclear. The CDR3 contains 14 residues. CDR1 and CDR2 (germline): PRHDT, FYEKMQ (reference sequence). V lost 3 bases and J lost 5, with 14 bases in between. The CDR3 region is CASSLYRDKDEQYF. For the CDR3, the DNA is TGTGCCAGCAGCTTGTACAGAGATAAGGACGAGCAGTACTTC.

On this clone itself: Different DNA sequences within this sample yield the same CDR3. This chain joins TRBV7-9 and TRBJ1-2; 8 nucleotides align to TRBD1. The CDR3 extends over 14 amino acids. V shed 4 bases and J 5 bases; nucleotides not matched to a gene: 6. Looked up from germline, CDR1 is SEHNR and CDR2 is FQNEAQ (reference sequence). The CDR3 coding sequence is TGTGCCAGCAGCTCCAGGGGGCCTGAGTATGGCTACACCTTC. Amino acid sequence: CASSSRGPEYGYTF.

The chain carries TRBV6-5 and TRBJ2-2; 9 nucleotides line up with TRBD2. The length of the CDR3 is 14 residues. The ends lost 3 bases at V and 6 bases at J; junction bases unmatched: 2. Germline V gives CDR1 MNHEY, CDR2 SVGAGI. This CDR3 is CASSYSSGAGELFF. CDR3 nucleotides: TGTGCCAGCAGTTATTCTAGCGGGGCCGGGGAGCTGTTTTTT.

This clone was observed a few times. The chain is built from TRBV5-4 and TRBJ2-5, with D perhaps TRBD1 (6 bases). This CDR3 is built from 14 residues. Germline values: CDR1 SGHNT, CDR2 YYREEE (reference sequence). The ends were cut back, 4 bases at V and 5 bases at J, with 15 bases in the middle. The CDR3 spells CASSDRTGKETQYF. The CDR3 nucleotides are TGTGCCAGCAGCGACCGAACAGGGAAGGAGACCCAGTACTTC.

V usage is TRBV6-5 and J usage is TRBJ2-7, with 10 nucleotides matching TRBD2. Germline V CDR1 and CDR2: MNHEY, SVGAGI. This CDR3 contains 16 residues. V gave up 1 base and J gave up 0 bases; unmatched junction bases: 3. CDR3 loop: CASSYYASGSSYEQYF. CDR3 DNA: TGTGCCAGCAGTTACTACGCTAGCGGGAGCTCCTACGAGCAGTACTTC.

A few counts support this clone. V and J are TRBV6-4 and TRBJ1-2; the D gene is possibly TRBD1 (6 bases). The ends were cut back, 4 bases at V and 2 bases at J, with 8 bases in the middle. The CDR3 has 13 amino acids. CDR1 is MRHNA and CDR2 is SNTAGT in the germline V gene. The CDR3 sequence: CASSAGANYGYTF. The CDR3 region has the DNA TGTGCCAGCAGTGCAGGGGCCAACTATGGCTACACCTTC.

J is TRBJ1-1 and V is TRBV14, with unresolved D. CDR3 length: 13 residues. V lost 1 base and J 4 bases, leaving 7 bases between the germline ends. Germline CDR1 is SGHDN and CDR2 is FVKESK. CDR3 DNA sequence: TGTGCCAGCAGCCAAGGACGGTTCACTGAAGCTTTCTTT. Translation gives CASSQGRFTEAFF.

This chain links TRBV6-1 with TRBJ2-7; perhaps TRBD1 as D (5 bases). Trimming cost V 7 bases and J 0 bases, with 13 bases left between them. The CDR3 sequence is 14 residues long. Germline V lookup: CDR1 MNHNS, CDR2 SASEGT. The CDR3 spells CASMGRGTSYEQYF. The CDR3 DNA sequence: TGTGCCAGCATGGGGCGCGGAACCTCCTACGAGCAGTACTTC.

This chain links TRBV19 with TRBJ2-7, with D possibly called TRBD1 or TRBD2 (6 bases each). Germline V CDR1 and CDR2: LNHDA, SQIVND (reference sequence). The CDR3 has 16 residues. The ends were cut back, 3 bases at V and 4 bases at J, with 19 bases in the middle. CDR3 sequence: CASSMIPSGGGYEQYF. The CDR3 DNA is TGTGCCAGTAGTATGATTCCCTCCGGGGGCGGTTACGAGCAGTACTTC.

The V gene is TRBV9, the J gene TRBJ1-2, with a weak D call TRBD1 (6 bases). CDR1 SGDLS and CDR2 YYNGEE come from the germline V gene. The CDR3 contains 14 residues. Between the trimmed V and J ends, which lost 3 bases and 8 bases, there was a span of 17 bases. The CDR3 nucleotides read TGTGCCAGCAGCGGTCAGACAGGCATAGGGGGCTACACCTTC. It yields the protein CASSGQTGIGGYTF.

The V gene is TRBV18, the J gene TRBJ1-2, with TRBD1 matching 8 bases. V lost 2 bases and J lost 2; bases outside the gene matches: 7. The CDR3 has 16 residues. Looked up from germline, CDR1 is KGHSH and CDR2 is LQKENI. CDR3 region: CASSPNGQGANYGYTF. The CDR3 nucleotides are TGTGCCAGCTCACCAAATGGGCAGGGGGCAAACTATGGCTACACCTTC.

This clone was recorded many times. The V and J genes are TRBV19 and TRBJ1-5; the D gene is possibly TRBD1 (6 bases). Trimming left V 4 bases short and J 4 bases short, with 8 bases between. The CDR3 runs to 13 residues. From germline, CDR1 is LNHDA and CDR2 SQIVND (reference sequence). CDR3 nucleotide sequence: TGTGCCAGTAGTAGGACAGTTAATCAGCCCCAGCATTTT. Protein: CASSRTVNQPQHF.

The rearrangement links TRBV30 to TRBJ2-3, with 7 bases identical to TRBD1. Germline V gives CDR1 GTSNPN, CDR2 SVGIG (reference sequence). V shed 0 bases, J shed 1 base, and the junction held 16 bases outside the gene matches. The CDR3 totals 19 residues. The CDR3 region is CAWSVPKGALAVGTDTQYF. CDR3 DNA sequence: TGTGCCTGGAGTGTACCAAAGGGGGCACTGGCGGTGGGCACAGATACGCAGTATTTT.

The CDR3 DNA follows: TGTGCCAGCAGCACTCGACAGGGGAACACAGATACGCAGTATTTT. This gives the protein CASSTRQGNTDTQYF. The chain recombines TRBV11-2 with TRBJ2-3; the match to TRBD1 covers 8 bases. Germline CDR1 is SGHAT and CDR2 is FQNNGV. This CDR3 contains 15 residues. Losses at the gene ends were 5 bases for V and 2 bases for J; bases not matched to a gene: 6.

V is TRBV7-8 and J is TRBJ2-2; 10 bases agree with TRBD2. CDR1 and CDR2 (germline): SGHVS, FQNEAQ. Unmatched junction bases numbered 9, after V lost 2 bases and J lost 6 bases. This CDR3 region has 17 residues. CDR3 region: CASSLWLAGAGPGELFF. The DNA of the CDR3 is TGTGCCAGCAGCTTATGGCTAGCGGGAGCAGGGCCCGGGGAGCTGTTTTTT.

This rearrangement joins TRBV6-5 to TRBJ2-7, with D perhaps matching TRBD1 or TRBD2 (7 bases each). The length of the CDR3 is 13 residues. CDR1 MNHEY and CDR2 SVGAGI come from the germline V gene. The V and J ends lost 9 bases and 6 bases respectively, with 18 bases between them. In DNA form, the CDR3 reads TGTGCCAGTGCAGGGGGGGTGTCACTCGAGCAGTACTTC. Protein sequence: CASAGGVSLEQYF.

This rearrangement joins TRBV12-5 to TRBJ1-4; weak D call: TRBD1 (5 bases). The CDR3 extends over 13 amino acids. The germline V and J ends were trimmed by 6 bases and 7 bases, with 12 bases remaining between them. CDR1 and CDR2 from the germline V gene are LGHNT and FRNRAP. The CDR3 DNA sequence: TGTGCTAGTGGCCGGGACGCAGGTGAAAAACTGTTTTTT. This encodes CASGRDAGEKLFF.

The chain joins TRBV7-9 to TRBJ1-5; perhaps TRBD1 as D (5 bases). CDR3 length: 14 residues. The V end lost 4 bases, the J end lost 1 base, and 8 bases lay between the germline ends. Germline assignment: CDR1 SEHNR and CDR2 FQNEAQ (reference sequence). CDR3 residues: CASSSGASNQPQHF. As DNA, the CDR3 is TGTGCCAGCAGCTCCGGGGCAAGCAATCAGCCCCAGCATTTT.

This sequence joins TRBV4-3 and TRBJ2-3; D might be TRBD2 (6 bases). The CDR3 loop spans 14 amino acids. Trimming took off 0 bases at V and 3 bases at J, with 7 bases between the two ends. The germline CDR1 and CDR2 sequences are LGHNA and YSLEER. The CDR3 DNA is TGCGCCAGCAGCCAAGAAAGCGGGACAGATACGCAGTATTTT. Encoded protein: CASSQESGTDTQYF.

The genes are TRBV6-5 and TRBJ1-1; 9 bases are shared with TRBD1. With V trimmed by 2 bases and J by 7 bases, 5 bases remained unmatched. In germline, CDR1 is MNHEY, CDR2 SVGAGI. The CDR3 is 14 amino acids. This CDR3 reads CASSYLGGQGEAFF. In DNA form, the CDR3 reads TGTGCCAGCAGTTACCTAGGGGGACAGGGTGAAGCTTTCTTT.

The chain carries TRBV5-4 and TRBJ2-7; the match to TRBD1 covers 7 bases. V dropped 4 bases and J dropped 6; count of bases not matched to a gene: 13. CDR1 is SGHNT, CDR2 YYREEE, per germline (reference sequence). The CDR3 covers 15 residues. The CDR3 region has the DNA TGTGCCAGCAGCCGGCAGAGTTTGACAGGGACCGAGCAGTACTTC. This codes for CASSRQSLTGTEQYF.

CDR3: CASRGAGATYEQYF. CDR3 nucleotides: TGTGCCAGCAGGGGGGCGGGAGCTACGTACGAGCAGTACTTC. This chain uses TRBV6-1 with TRBJ2-7; tentative D call: TRBD2 (7 bases). The V gene lost 6 bases and the J gene lost 4 bases, with 16 bases spanning the gap. This CDR3 region has 14 residues. CDR1 MNHNS and CDR2 SASEGT come from the germline V gene.

This clone has just one count. V is TRBV7-9 and J is TRBJ2-3, with 8 bases matching TRBD2. The CDR3 runs 12 residues. Germline lookup yields CDR1 SEHNR and CDR2 FQNEAQ (reference sequence). V dropped 5 bases and J dropped 14; count of bases not matched to a gene: 9. The CDR3 loop is CASSPGLAVRYF. As DNA, the CDR3 is TGTGCCAGCAGCCCAGGACTAGCCGTAAGGTATTTT.

The chain recombines TRBV19 with TRBJ1-5, with 8 bases identical to TRBD1. Per germline, CDR1 LNHDA and CDR2 SQIVND (reference sequence). This CDR3 spans 15 amino acids. V dropped 6 bases and J dropped 0; count of bases not matched to a gene: 4. As DNA, the CDR3 is TGTGCCAGTAGCCCGACAGGGGATAGCAATCAGCCCCAGCATTTT. Amino acids: CASSPTGDSNQPQHF.

The CDR3 is CASGLEQGKGYGYTF. CDR3 nucleotide sequence: TGTGCTAGTGGTTTGGAACAGGGGAAGGGCTATGGCTACACCTTC. The rearrangement links TRBV12-5 to TRBJ1-2; 7 nucleotides match TRBD1. V was clipped by 1 base and J by 4 bases; unmatched bases: 6. There are 15 residues in the CDR3. Germline V gene data show CDR1 as LGHNT and CDR2 as FRNRAP. Full variable domain (remainder filled in from reference TRBV12-5 and TRBJ1-2): DARVTQTPRHKVTEMGQEVTMRCQPILGHNTVFWYRQTMMQGLELLAYFRNRAPLDDSGMPKDRFSAEMPDATLATLKIQPSEPRDSAVYFCASGLEQGKGYGYTFGSGTRLTVV.

This clone occurred a few times. This sequence joins TRBV18 and TRBJ1-1; D is uncertain. The V end was cut by 4 bases, the J end by 0 bases, with 6 bases between. The germline V gene has CDR1 KGHSH and CDR2 LQKENI. The CDR3 runs 13 residues. For the CDR3, the DNA is TGTGCCAGCTCACTGGCGGTGAACACTGAAGCTTTCTTT. As protein: CASSLAVNTEAFF.

This clone appeared a single time. The rearrangement links TRBV7-2 to TRBJ2-5, with D possibly being TRBD1 (5 bases). This CDR3 contains 14 residues. V lost 5 bases, J lost 2 bases, and 12 bases lay in between. CDR1 and CDR2 from the germline V gene are SGHTA and FQGNSA. CDR3 sequence reads: CASSPRTLQETQYF. The CDR3 nucleotides read TGTGCCAGCAGCCCCCGGACATTACAAGAGACCCAGTACTTC.